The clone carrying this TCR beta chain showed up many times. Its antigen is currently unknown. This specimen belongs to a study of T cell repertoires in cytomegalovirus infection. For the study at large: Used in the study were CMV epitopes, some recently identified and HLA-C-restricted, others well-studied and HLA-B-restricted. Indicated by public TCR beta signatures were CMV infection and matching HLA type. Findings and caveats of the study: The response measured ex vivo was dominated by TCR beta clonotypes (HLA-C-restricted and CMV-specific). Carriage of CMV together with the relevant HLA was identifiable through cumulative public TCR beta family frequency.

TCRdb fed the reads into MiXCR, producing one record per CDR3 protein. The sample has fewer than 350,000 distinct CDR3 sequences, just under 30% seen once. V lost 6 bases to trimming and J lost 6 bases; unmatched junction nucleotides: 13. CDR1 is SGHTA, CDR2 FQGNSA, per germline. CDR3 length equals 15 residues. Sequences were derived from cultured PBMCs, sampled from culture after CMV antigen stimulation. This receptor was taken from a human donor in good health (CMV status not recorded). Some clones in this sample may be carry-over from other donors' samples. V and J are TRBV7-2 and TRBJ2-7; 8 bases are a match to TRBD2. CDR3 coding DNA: TGTGCCAGCAGTTTTAGCGGGAACGTGCGTGGCGAGCAGTACTTC. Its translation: CASSFSGNVRGEQYF.